The following is a TCR beta chain sequence with its context. Its cognate antigen has yet to be identified. No base quality values were provided; no much bigger clone lies one nucleotide off. The germline V gene sets CDR1 to MNHNS and CDR2 to SASEGT. The CDR3 runs 15 amino acids, cysteine and phenylalanine included. The kept DNA is CDR3 alone, 45 bases in frame from the first base. Here V drops 6 bases and J drops 4 bases, and the junction holds 8 bases not matched to any gene. The donors were healthy, HIV-negative adults who had no recently reported acute infections or vaccinations. Only Caucasian adults living in Nashville, Tennessee, USA were represented among the donors. For unsorted samples, around 90 million PBMCs were counted, and genomic DNA was extracted using the QIAamp DNA Blood Mini kit. After blood collection by leukapheresis, PBMCs were isolated using Ficoll-Histopaque density gradient centrifugation and then cryopreserved in the vapor phase of liquid nitrogen.

This sample is drawn from a study of shared clonotypes between healthy human individuals (dated by TCRdb to about 2020). Regarding the complete study: A couple of women and a few men aged 18 to 49 years were included in the cohort. To estimate repertoire size and how much clonotypes are shared between individuals, the study performed deep sequencing of blood TCR repertoires from roughly five healthy adults. Different laboratories and diverse techniques were used to prepare libraries and sequence TCR repertoires, to increase sequencing depth and limit assay-specific biases. Leukapheresis yielded between about 0.85 and 10 billion PBMCs per donor. General findings and caveats noted by the study authors: Because the study included a small number of donors, the genetic and exposure-history diversity represented was limited. Based on pairwise subsampling, the degree of clonotype sharing among donors was expected to be affected by sequencing depth. Sampling was restricted to blood, and TCR repertoires in tissues likely differ from the TCR repertoires found in blood.

Using the deep immunoSEQ assay, multiplex PCR amplified TCR CDR3 regions from genomic DNA. Extracted genomic DNA from each cell subset was spread evenly across all wells of several immunoSEQ 96-well plates, with each plate serving as a replicate. For unsorted PBMC, approximately 0.3 ug of genomic DNA, equivalent to around 30,000 T cell genomes, went into each replicate PCR. Unsorted PBMC genomic DNA was sequenced across ten immunoSEQ deep assay plates. Purified libraries were measured with a Qubit 3.0 fluorometer, size-checked on a Bioanalyzer 2100, and measured again with the KAPA Library Quantification kit. Every immunoSEQ 96-well plate was sequenced on a separate single-read 150-cycle Illumina NextSeq 550 flow cell. The study's processing was this. The immunoSEQ output contained only junctional sequences without quality scores, so filtering could not match that applied to full-length reads. To assign V/J genes and CDR3, sequences were annotated against IMGT germline references using PyIR, a Python wrapper for IgBLAST v1.9. Reads with weak V/J assignments (E-value above 1e-6), missing CDR3, stop codons, out-of-frame junctions, or ambiguous translated residues were removed. V3J clonotypes were defined by identical inferred V gene, J gene, and CDR3 amino acid sequence. Percentage overlap between repertoires was computed as shared unique clonotypes divided by the size of the smaller repertoire. RTK rarefaction, the Chao1 estimator, and Recon v2.1 estimates of unobserved clonotypes were used to assess repertoire richness. Not all clones reach the TCRdb copy of this immuneACCESS table, which keeps in-frame sequences only. Checked studies attribute under half of the gap to unresolved V genes and leave the rest unexplained. V and J calls and clone size are as listed in that table; D and trimming were resolved from the DNA. The sample includes approximately 440,000 clones, with 70% to 80% observed a single time. The ten top clones hold around 11% of the sample.

The specimen sequenced was PBMCs. The chain is made from TRBV6-1 and TRBJ2-7; 11 junctional bases match TRBD1. This receptor was taken from a woman in her forties in good health. Some clones in this sample may be carry-over from other donors' samples. The bases read TGTGCCAGCAGGGGGGACAGGGGGTATGGTTACGAGCAGTACTTC. Translated, this gives CASRGDRGYGYEQYF.